This T cell receptor beta chain was captured in a study of blood T cell repertoires in COVID-19. Turning to the study itself: Whether acute or convalescent, the COVID-19 samples came from the United States, Italy and Spain. Sample material is recorded as cDNA or gDNA derived from T cells, B-cell-depleted T cells, or PBMCs.

The CDR3 extends over 15 amino acids. After removal of 1 base from V and 5 bases from J, the junction contained 7 bases not matched to a gene. CDR1 is MGHRA and CDR2 is YSYEKL in the germline V gene. In the source study's methods: Estimation of nucleated cell counts was performed using reference gene primer amplification. Measured with immunoSEQ multiplex PCR; TCRdb has only the in-frame clones, and not every one. Clone size and V and J calls were adopted from that table, with D and trimming inferred from the DNA. This sample has 25,000 to 35,000 clones, with about 90% found just once. The clonotype was recovered from a human donor with active COVID-19. The donor label of this sample is uncertain. The V and J genes are TRBV4-1 and TRBJ2-5, with 7 positions matching TRBD1. Input material: peripheral blood. Here the CDR3 DNA reads TGCGCCAGCAGCCAAGGAGGGGGCGCCACGGAGACCCAGTACTTC. Its translation is CASSQGGGATETQYF.